These T cell receptor beta chains were read from a single sample in a study of a mutant IDH1 vaccine in newly diagnosed glioma. The table came from immunoSEQ multiplex PCR; TCRdb's copy has only in-frame clones and leaves some out. The sample includes 75,000 to 95,000 clones, about 90% of them seen just once. For these TCRs, the target antigens are not known. This specimen consisted of PBMCs, obtained from a glioma patient whose treatment included an IDH1 peptide vaccine. The receptors shown here come from a woman between 45 and 65 years old with glioma. The CDR3 runs from the conserved cysteine through the conserved F or W. Each record gives: clone size, CDR3 length, V gene, D gene, J gene, CDR3 protein, CDR3 DNA. The D gene is left open where the match is weak. Part of the rows lack a size; the others show once, few, many or a class for expanded clones.

-	15	TRBV10-1	-	TRBJ2-1	CASSESNGAYNEQFF	TGCGCCAGCAGTGAGAGTAACGGTGCCTACAATGAGCAGTTCTTC
few	14	TRBV9	-	TRBJ1-1	CASSVDGAANEAFF	TGTGCCAGCAGCGTAGATGGGGCGGCAAATGAAGCTTTCTTT
-	16	TRBV27	-	TRBJ2-1	CASSHRGPGSYNEQFF	TGTGCCAGCAGTCACCGAGGGCCGGGGTCCTACAATGAGCAGTTCTTC
-	14	TRBV5-8	TRBD1	TRBJ2-7	CASSFGGQSYEQYF	TGTGCCAGCAGCTTTGGGGGACAGTCCTACGAGCAGTACTTC
-	15	TRBV28	TRBD2	TRBJ2-7	CASSLSGRAVYEQYF	TGTGCCAGCAGTTTAAGCGGGAGAGCGGTCTACGAGCAGTACTTC
-	12	TRBV30	-	TRBJ2-7	CAWSVMRDEQYF	TGTGCCTGGAGTGTAATGAGGGACGAGCAGTACTTC
-	17	TRBV9	TRBD2	TRBJ2-1	CASSPGPSGRSYNEQFF	TGTGCCAGCAGTCCTGGGCCAAGCGGGAGATCCTACAATGAGCAGTTCTTC
-	12	TRBV12-5	-	TRBJ1-2	CASGLPRMPYTF	TGTGCTAGTGGTTTGCCCCGTATGCCCTACACCTTC
-	13	TRBV28	-	TRBJ1-5	CASSLGIGQPQHF	TGTGCCAGCAGTTTAGGAATCGGTCAGCCCCAGCATTTT
once	13	TRBV14	-	TRBJ2-3	CASSPQGRDTQYF	TGTGCCAGCAGCCCACAAGGCAGAGATACGCAGTATTTT
-	13	TRBV4-2	-	TRBJ2-7	CASSQEGSYEQYF	TGTGCCAGCAGCCAGGAAGGTTCCTACGAGCAGTACTTC
-	13	TRBV5-3	-	TRBJ2-7	CASSLAAGYEQYF	TGTGCCAGCAGCTTGGCGGCAGGGTACGAGCAGTACTTC
-	12	TRBV2	-	TRBJ1-1	CASSDRGREAFF	TGTGCCAGCAGTGACCGGGGCAGAGAAGCTTTCTTT
once	14	TRBV30	-	TRBJ1-3	CAWSVGVPGNTIYF	TGTGCCTGGAGTGTAGGGGTACCTGGAAACACCATATATTTT
-	17	TRBV28	TRBD2	TRBJ2-7	CASTSGGARRGAYEQYF	TGTGCCAGCACCAGCGGGGGCGCACGAAGAGGAGCCTACGAGCAGTACTTC
few	15	TRBV19	TRBD2	TRBJ2-5	CASSATSRVPETQYF	TGTGCCAGTAGTGCGACTAGCAGAGTTCCAGAGACCCAGTACTTC
-	15	TRBV6-6	TRBD1	TRBJ1-5	CASRGDRGLDQPQHF	TGTGCCAGCAGGGGGGACAGGGGGCTTGATCAGCCCCAGCATTTT
-	13	TRBV6-5	-	TRBJ1-5	CASSEGDRQPQHF	TGTGCCAGCAGTGAGGGGGACCGCCAGCCCCAGCATTTT
-	13	TRBV6-6	TRBD1	TRBJ1-2	CASSRGRDYGYTF	TGTGCCAGCAGCAGGGGGCGCGACTATGGCTACACCTTC
-	15	TRBV5-1	-	TRBJ1-3	CASSLTGASGNTIYF	TGCGCCAGCAGCTTAACGGGGGCCTCTGGAAACACCATATATTTT
few	14	TRBV9	TRBD1	TRBJ2-5	CASSRGQSQETQYF	TGTGCCAGCAGCAGGGGACAGTCCCAAGAGACCCAGTACTTC
-	15	TRBV9	-	TRBJ1-5	CASSSRGSSNQPQHF	TGTGCCAGCAGCTCGAGGGGTAGTAGCAATCAGCCCCAGCATTTT
-	14	TRBV7-3	-	TRBJ2-3	CASSFGKSTDTQYF	TGTGCCAGCAGCTTCGGCAAAAGCACAGATACGCAGTATTTT
-	11	TRBV6-1	-	TRBJ1-1	CASSWRTEAFF	TGTGCCAGCAGTTGGCGGACTGAAGCTTTCTTT
-	14	TRBV14	TRBD2	TRBJ2-1	CASSYLSGINEQFF	TGTGCCAGCAGCTACTTAAGCGGGATCAATGAGCAGTTCTTC
-	14	TRBV10-3	-	TRBJ2-1	CAIRYSDVYNEQFF	TGTGCCATCAGATACAGCGACGTCTACAATGAGCAGTTCTTC
-	13	TRBV5-1	-	TRBJ2-1	CASRWDVYNEQFF	TGCGCCAGCAGGTGGGACGTCTACAATGAGCAGTTCTTC
few	13	TRBV7-3	-	TRBJ1-1	CASSLGQNTEAFF	TGTGCCAGCAGCTTAGGGCAGAACACTGAAGCTTTCTTT
-	15	TRBV7-9	TRBD1	TRBJ2-7	CASSSQGAVVYEQYF	TGTGCCAGCAGCTCACAGGGGGCGGTAGTCTACGAGCAGTACTTC
once	17	TRBV18	-	TRBJ1-3	CASSPRAYRGPGNTIYF	TGTGCCAGCTCACCCCGGGCCTACCGGGGCCCCGGAAACACCATATATTTT
-	14	TRBV6-6	-	TRBJ1-5	CASRLGGLGQPQHF	TGTGCCAGCAGACTCGGAGGGTTGGGACAGCCCCAGCATTTT
-	16	TRBV5-1	TRBD1	TRBJ2-5	CASSFGDRGRQETQYF	TGCGCCAGCAGCTTCGGAGACAGGGGGAGGCAAGAGACCCAGTACTTC
-	14	TRBV10-3	-	TRBJ1-2	CAIRSTERNYGYTF	TGTGCCATCAGGTCGACTGAACGTAACTATGGCTACACCTTC
-	14	TRBV29-1	TRBD1	TRBJ1-2	CSVTGGADNYGYTF	TGCAGCGTTACAGGGGGCGCGGATAACTATGGCTACACCTTC
-	14	TRBV5-1	-	TRBJ2-1	CASSLAQSYNEQFF	TGCGCCAGCAGCTTGGCTCAGTCCTACAATGAGCAGTTCTTC
-	16	TRBV9	TRBD2	TRBJ2-3	CASSVGLAGASDTQYF	TGTGCCAGCAGCGTAGGGCTAGCGGGAGCATCAGATACGCAGTATTTT
-	16	TRBV7-6	-	TRBJ2-1	CASSLGGSRVYNEQFF	TGTGCCAGCAGCCTAGGAGGATCGCGCGTGTACAATGAGCAGTTCTTC
few	15	TRBV6-5	-	TRBJ1-2	CASSYRARAEAGYTF	TGTGCCAGCAGTTACCGTGCCCGCGCGGAGGCTGGCTACACCTTC
-	14	TRBV11-1	TRBD1	TRBJ1-1	CASSFGQGRTEAFF	TGTGCCAGCAGCTTCGGACAGGGGCGCACTGAAGCTTTCTTT
-	10	TRBV5-4	-	TRBJ2-5	CASGRETQYF	TGTGCCAGCGGTCGGGAGACCCAGTACTTC